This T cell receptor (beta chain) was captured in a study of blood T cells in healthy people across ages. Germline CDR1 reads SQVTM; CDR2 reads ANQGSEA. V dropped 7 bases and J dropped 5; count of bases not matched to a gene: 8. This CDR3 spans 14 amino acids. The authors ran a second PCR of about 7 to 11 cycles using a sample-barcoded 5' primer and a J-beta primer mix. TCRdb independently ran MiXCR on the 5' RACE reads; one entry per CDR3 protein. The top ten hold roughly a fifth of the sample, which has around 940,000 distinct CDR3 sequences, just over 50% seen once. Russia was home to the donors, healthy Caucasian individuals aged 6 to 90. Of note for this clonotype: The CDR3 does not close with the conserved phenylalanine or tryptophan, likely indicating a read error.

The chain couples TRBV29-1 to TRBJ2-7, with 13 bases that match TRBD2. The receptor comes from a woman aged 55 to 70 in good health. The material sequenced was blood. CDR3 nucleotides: TGCAGCGCGAAAGGACTAGCGGGAGCCCACGAGCAGTACTTA. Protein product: CSAKGLAGAHEQYL.